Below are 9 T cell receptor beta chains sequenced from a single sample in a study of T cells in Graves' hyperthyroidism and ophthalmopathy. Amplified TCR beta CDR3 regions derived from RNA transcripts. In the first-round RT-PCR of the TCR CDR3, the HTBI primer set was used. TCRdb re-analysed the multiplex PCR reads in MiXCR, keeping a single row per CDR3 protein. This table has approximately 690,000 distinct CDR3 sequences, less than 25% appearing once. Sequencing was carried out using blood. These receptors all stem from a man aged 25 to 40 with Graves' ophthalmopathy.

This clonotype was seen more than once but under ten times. CDR3 amino acids: CARMTGLNYEQYF. CDR3 DNA: TGTGCCAGAATGACAGGGTTAAACTACGAGCAGTACTTC. The gene calls are TRBV27 and TRBJ2-7; the match to TRBD1 covers 7 bases. This CDR3 contains 13 residues. Germline V gene sequence: CDR1 MNHEY, CDR2 SMNVEV (reference sequence). Losses at the gene ends were 9 bases for V and 3 bases for J; bases not matched to a gene: 8.

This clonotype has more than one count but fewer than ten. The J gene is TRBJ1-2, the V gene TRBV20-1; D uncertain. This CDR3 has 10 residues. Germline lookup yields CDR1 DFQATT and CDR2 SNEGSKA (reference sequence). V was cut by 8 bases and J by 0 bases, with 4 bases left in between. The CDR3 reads CSTTNYGYTF. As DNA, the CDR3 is TGCAGTACGACTAACTATGGCTACACCTTC.

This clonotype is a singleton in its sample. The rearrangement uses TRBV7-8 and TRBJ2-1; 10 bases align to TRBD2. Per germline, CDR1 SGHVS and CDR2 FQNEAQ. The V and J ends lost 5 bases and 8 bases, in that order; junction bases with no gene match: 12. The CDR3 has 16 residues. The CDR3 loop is CASSIPELAGKYEQFF. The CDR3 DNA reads TGTGCCAGCAGCATTCCGGAACTAGCGGGAAAGTATGAGCAGTTCTTC.

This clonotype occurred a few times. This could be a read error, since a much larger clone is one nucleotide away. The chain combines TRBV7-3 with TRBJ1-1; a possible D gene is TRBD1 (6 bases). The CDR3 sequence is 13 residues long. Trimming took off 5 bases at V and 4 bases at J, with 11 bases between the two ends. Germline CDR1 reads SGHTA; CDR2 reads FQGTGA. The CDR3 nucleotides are TGTGCCAGCAGCCGGACAGCGAGCACTGAAGCTTTCTTT. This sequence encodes CASSRTASTEAFF.

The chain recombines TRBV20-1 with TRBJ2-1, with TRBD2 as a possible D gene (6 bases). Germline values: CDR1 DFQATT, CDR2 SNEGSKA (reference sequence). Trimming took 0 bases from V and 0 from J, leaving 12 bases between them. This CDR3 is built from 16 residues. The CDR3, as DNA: TGCAGTGCTAGAGATTTCTTGGGGGGCTCCTACAATGAGCAGTTCTTC. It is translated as CSARDFLGGSYNEQFF.

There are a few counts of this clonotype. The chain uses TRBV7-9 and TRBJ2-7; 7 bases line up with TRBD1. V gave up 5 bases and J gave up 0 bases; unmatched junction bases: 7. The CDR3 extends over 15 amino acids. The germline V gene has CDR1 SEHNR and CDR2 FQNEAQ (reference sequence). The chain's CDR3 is CASSPRDSFSYEQYF. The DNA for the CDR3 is TGTGCCAGCAGCCCTCGGGACAGCTTCTCCTACGAGCAGTACTTC. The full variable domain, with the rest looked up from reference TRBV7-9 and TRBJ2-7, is DTGVSQNPRHKITKRGQNVTFRCDPISEHNRLYWYRQTLGQGPEFLTYFQNEAQLEKSRLLSDRFSAERPKGSFSTLEIQRTEQGDSAMYLCASSPRDSFSYEQYFGPGTRLTVT.

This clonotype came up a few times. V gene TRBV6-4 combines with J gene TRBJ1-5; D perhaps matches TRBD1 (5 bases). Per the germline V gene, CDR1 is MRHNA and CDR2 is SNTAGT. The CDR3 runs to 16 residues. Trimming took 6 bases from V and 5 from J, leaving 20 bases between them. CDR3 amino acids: CASSQIRTDRDQPQHF. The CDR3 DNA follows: TGTGCCAGCAGCCAGATAAGAACCGACAGAGATCAGCCCCAGCATTTT.

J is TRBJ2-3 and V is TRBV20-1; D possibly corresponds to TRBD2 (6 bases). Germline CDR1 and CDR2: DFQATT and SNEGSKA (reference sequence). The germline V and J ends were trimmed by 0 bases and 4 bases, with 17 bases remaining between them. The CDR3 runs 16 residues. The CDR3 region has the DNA TGCAGTGCTAGAGATCAGGTGGAGGGAGTCGCAGATACGCAGTATTTT. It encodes CSARDQVEGVADTQYF.

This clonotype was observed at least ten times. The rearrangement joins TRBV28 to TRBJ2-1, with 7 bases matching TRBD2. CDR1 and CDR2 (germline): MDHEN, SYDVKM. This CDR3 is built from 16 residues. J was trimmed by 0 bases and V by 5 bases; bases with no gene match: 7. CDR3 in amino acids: CASSTPLANSYNEQFF. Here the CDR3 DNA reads TGTGCCAGCAGTACTCCACTAGCGAACTCCTACAATGAGCAGTTCTTC.